This record concerns one T cell receptor (beta chain) sequence. Its specificity is unknown. CD4+CD45RO+CD25- cells were isolated as memory CD4+ T cells. Unmatched junction bases numbered 1, after V lost 6 bases and J lost 5 bases. The CDR3 length is 13 residues. Full-length variable regions came from constant-region reverse primers plus semi-nested Nested Universal Primer A PCR. TCRdb fed the 5' RACE reads into MiXCR, producing one record per CDR3 protein. The table has 50,000 to 80,000 distinct CDR3 sequences, roughly 23% seen once. Whole-study results and caveats: The TCR gene usage of tumor memory CD4+ T cells clustered together with blood and lymph node memory CD4+ cells and with lymph node naive CD4+ cells. Tumor Treg TCRs overlapped most with tumor naive CD4+ cells.

The TCR was taken from a female donor with breast cancer. The sequenced sample consisted of memory CD4+ T cells sorted from a lymph node. Subset denoted: memory CD4+ T cells, CD4+CD45RO+CD25-. This chain joins TRBV12-3 or TRBV12-4 and TRBJ2-2, with 9 nucleotides matching TRBD1. The CDR3 loop is CASSDRGTGELFF. The CDR3 nucleotides read TGTGCCAGCAGCGACAGGGGGACCGGGGAGCTGTTTTTT.